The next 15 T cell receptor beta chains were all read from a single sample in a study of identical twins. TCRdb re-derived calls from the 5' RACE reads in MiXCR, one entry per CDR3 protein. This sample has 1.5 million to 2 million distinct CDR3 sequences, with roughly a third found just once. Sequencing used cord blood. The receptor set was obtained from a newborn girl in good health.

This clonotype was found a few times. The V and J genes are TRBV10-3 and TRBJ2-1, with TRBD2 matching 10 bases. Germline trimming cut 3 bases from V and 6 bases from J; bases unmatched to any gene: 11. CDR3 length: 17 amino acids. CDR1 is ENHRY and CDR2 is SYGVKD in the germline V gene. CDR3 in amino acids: CAISDPQREGQINEQFF. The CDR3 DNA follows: TGTGCCATCAGTGACCCCCAGCGGGAGGGCCAAATCAATGAGCAGTTCTTC.

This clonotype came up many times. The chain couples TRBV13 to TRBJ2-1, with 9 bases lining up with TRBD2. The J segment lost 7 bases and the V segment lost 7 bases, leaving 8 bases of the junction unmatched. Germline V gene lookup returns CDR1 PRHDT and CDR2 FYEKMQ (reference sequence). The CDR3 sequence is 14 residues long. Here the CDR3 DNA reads TGTGCCAGCATAAGGCTAGCGGGGATGAATGAGCAGTTCTTC. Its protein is CASIRLAGMNEQFF.

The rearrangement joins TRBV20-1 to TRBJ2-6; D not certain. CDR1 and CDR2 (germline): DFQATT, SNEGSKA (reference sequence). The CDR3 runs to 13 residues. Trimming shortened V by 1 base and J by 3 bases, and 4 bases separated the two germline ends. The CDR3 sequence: CSARAGGANVLTF. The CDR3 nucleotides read TGCAGTGCTAGAGCAGGTGGGGCCAACGTCCTGACTTTC.

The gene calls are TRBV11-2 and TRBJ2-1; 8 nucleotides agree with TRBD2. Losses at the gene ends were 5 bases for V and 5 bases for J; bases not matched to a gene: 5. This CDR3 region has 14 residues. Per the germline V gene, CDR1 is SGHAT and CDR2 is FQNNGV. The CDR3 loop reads CASSPGLVNNEQFF. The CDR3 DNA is TGTGCCAGCAGCCCGGGACTAGTTAACAATGAGCAGTTCTTC.

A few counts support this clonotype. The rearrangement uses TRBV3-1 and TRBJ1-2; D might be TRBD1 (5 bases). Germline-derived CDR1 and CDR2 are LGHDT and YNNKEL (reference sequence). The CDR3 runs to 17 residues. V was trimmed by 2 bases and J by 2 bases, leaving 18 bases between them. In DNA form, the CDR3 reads TGTGCCAGCAGCCAACGCCTGGGGCAGGGACTAAACTATGGCTACACCTTC. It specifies CASSQRLGQGLNYGYTF.

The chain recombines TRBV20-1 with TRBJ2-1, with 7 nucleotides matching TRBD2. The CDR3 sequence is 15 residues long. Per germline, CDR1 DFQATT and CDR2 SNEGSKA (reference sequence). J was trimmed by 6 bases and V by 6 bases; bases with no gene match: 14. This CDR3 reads CSAKPWSGMGNEQFF. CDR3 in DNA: TGCAGTGCCAAACCGTGGAGCGGGATGGGCAATGAGCAGTTCTTC.

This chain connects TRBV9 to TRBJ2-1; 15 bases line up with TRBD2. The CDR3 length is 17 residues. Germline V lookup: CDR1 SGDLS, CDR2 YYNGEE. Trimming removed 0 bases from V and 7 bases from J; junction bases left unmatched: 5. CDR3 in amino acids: CASSVAGTSGRSNEQFF. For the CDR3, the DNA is TGTGCCAGCAGCGTAGCCGGGACTAGCGGGAGGTCGAATGAGCAGTTCTTC.

The CDR3 DNA reads as TGCGCCAGCAGCCAAGTGACAGGAAACAGCTATGGCTACACCTTC. It specifies CASSQVTGNSYGYTF. The chain recombines TRBV4-1 with TRBJ1-2, with D perhaps matching TRBD1 (6 bases). This CDR3 has 15 residues. Germline V gene data show CDR1 as MGHRA and CDR2 as YSYEKL. Trimming left V 1 base short and J 4 bases short, with 13 bases between.

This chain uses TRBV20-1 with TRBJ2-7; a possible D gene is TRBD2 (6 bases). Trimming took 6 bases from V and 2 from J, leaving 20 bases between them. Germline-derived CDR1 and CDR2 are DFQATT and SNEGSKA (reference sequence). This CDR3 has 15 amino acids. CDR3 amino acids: CSASNRRERAYEQYF. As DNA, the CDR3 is TGCAGTGCCAGTAACCGACGGGAGCGCGCCTACGAGCAGTACTTC.

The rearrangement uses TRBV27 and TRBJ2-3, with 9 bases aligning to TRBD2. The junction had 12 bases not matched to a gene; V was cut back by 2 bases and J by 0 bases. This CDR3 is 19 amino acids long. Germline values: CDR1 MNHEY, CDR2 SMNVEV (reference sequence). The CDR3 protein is CASSLSPASGIRSTDTQYF. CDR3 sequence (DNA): TGTGCCAGCAGTTTAAGTCCGGCTAGCGGGATAAGGAGCACAGATACGCAGTATTTT.

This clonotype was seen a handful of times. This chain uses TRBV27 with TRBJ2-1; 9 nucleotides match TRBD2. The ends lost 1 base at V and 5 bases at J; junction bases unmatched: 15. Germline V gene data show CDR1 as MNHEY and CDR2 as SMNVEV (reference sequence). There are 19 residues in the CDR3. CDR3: CASSLYKEVLAGQHNEQFF. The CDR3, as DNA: TGTGCCAGCAGTTTATATAAGGAGGTGCTAGCGGGACAACACAATGAGCAGTTCTTC.

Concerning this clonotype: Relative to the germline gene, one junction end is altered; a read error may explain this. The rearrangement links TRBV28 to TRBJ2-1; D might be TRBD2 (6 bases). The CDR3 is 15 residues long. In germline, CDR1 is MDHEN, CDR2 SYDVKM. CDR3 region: CASSLAGKAYNGQFF. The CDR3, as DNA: TGTGCCAGCAGTTTAGCGGGAAAGGCCTACAATGGGCAGTTCTTC.

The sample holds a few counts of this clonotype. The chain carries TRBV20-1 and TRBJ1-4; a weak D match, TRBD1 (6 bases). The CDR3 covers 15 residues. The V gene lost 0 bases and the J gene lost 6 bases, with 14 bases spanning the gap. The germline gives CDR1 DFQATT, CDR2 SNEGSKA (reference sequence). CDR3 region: CSARDGVGGYEKLFF. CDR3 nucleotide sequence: TGCAGTGCTAGAGACGGGGTCGGGGGCTATGAAAAACTGTTTTTT.

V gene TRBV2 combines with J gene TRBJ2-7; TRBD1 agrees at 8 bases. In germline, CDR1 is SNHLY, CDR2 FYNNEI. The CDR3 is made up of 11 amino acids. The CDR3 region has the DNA TGTGCGAGACAGGGGATCTACGAGCAGTACTTC. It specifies CARQGIYEQYF.

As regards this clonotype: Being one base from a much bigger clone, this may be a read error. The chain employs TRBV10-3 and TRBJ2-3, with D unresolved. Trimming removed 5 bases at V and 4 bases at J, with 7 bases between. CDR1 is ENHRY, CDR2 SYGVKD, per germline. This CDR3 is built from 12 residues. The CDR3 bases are TGTGCCATCAGTTTAGCCCCAGATACGCAGTATTTT. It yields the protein CAISLAPDTQYF.